This T cell receptor (beta chain) was captured in a study of CD8 T cells in ankylosing spondylitis. Notes on the study in general: Past research had described some motif variants in reactive arthritis synovial fluid and blood. A TCR beta motif of roughly eight highly homologous variants seemed to mark ankylosing spondylitis blood.

This clonotype occurred many times. Its antigen is as yet unknown. The V gene end was trimmed by 1 base and the J gene end by 3 bases; junction bases not matched to a gene: 6. This CDR3 is built from 15 residues. Germline V lookup: CDR1 SGHRS, CDR2 YFSETQ. Libraries of TCR beta came from quantitative 5'-RACE with molecular barcodes. TCRdb re-derived calls from the 5' RACE reads in MiXCR, one entry per CDR3 protein. The data show 200,000 to 250,000 distinct CDR3 sequences, around a quarter seen once. The sample taken for sequencing was blood, either unsorted or a sorted T cell fraction (not recorded which). The V gene is TRBV5-1, the J gene TRBJ2-5; 7 bases are shared with TRBD1. This TCR was sampled from a male donor with ankylosing spondylitis or in good health (not recorded which). The CDR3 DNA follows: TGCGCCAGCAGCTTGACGGACAGGAAGAAAGAGACCCAGTACTTC. Residues: CASSLTDRKKETQYF.